This entry describes one TCR beta chain. Its antigen is undetermined. The data derive from a study of somatic mutations in cytotoxic T cells in rheumatoid arthritis. Study outcomes and limitations: CD8+ T cells showed clonality that did not differ significantly between patients with rheumatoid arthritis and age-matched healthy controls.

Libraries were prepared by immunoSEQ multiplex PCR; TCRdb keeps only in-frame clonotypes and omits some of them. Of 15,000 to 20,000 clones in the sample, approximately 75% were seen once. V was clipped by 3 bases and J by 7 bases; unmatched bases: 6. This CDR3 comprises 13 residues. The V gene's germline CDR1 is SGHRS and CDR2 YFSETQ. Input material: CD8+ T cells sorted from blood. This sequence joins TRBV5-1 and TRBJ1-2; TRBD1 agrees at 7 bases. The clonotype originates from an adult with rheumatoid arthritis. CDR3 DNA sequence: TGCGCCAGCAGCTCGACAGGGTTCTCTGGCTACACCTTC. This codes for CASSSTGFSGYTF.